The entry below gives a single TCR beta chain sequence along with its context. What it binds is not known. This CDR3 region has 15 residues. The V end lost 0 bases, the J end lost 1 base, and 9 bases lay between the germline ends. The germline CDR1 and CDR2 sequences are SGHTA and FQGTGA. This record belongs to a study of T cell responses to AZD1222 COVID-19 vaccine. Study background: Pooling was applied to second doses at about 4 or about 12 weeks. Regarding the study as a whole: Repertoires were obtained only post-peak T cell response. Variant regions that are unmutated are reportedly the target of nearly half of spike-specific TCRs. Donors were mostly white British, more females; clonal diversity possibly underestimated.

Assay used: immunoSEQ multiplex PCR; TCRdb lists only in-frame clones, some missing. The data hold 90,000 to 120,000 clones, with about 90% observed a single time. This TCR was sampled from an adult in good health. The specimen comprised peripheral blood, sampled on day 0 of AZD1222 vaccination. The V call is TRBV7-3, the J call TRBJ1-2; D gene ambiguous. DNA of the CDR3: TGTGCCAGCAGCTTAACGGGTAGCATTAACTATGGCTACACCTTC. Translation gives CASSLTGSINYGYTF.